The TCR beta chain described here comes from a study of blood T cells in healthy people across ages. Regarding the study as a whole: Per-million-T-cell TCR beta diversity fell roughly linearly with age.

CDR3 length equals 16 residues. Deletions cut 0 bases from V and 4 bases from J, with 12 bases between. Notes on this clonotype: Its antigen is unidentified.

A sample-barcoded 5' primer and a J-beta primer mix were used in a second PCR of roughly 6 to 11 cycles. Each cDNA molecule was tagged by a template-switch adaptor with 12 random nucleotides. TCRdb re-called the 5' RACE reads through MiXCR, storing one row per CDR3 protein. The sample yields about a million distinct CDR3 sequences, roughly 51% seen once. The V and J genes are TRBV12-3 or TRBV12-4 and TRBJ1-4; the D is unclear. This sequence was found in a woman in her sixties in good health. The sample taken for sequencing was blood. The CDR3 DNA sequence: TGTGCCAGCAGTTTAGCCGGACTTCTGGGTAATGAAAAACTGTTTTTT. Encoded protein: CASSLAGLLGNEKLFF.